The rows below give T cell receptor beta chains drawn from one sample of a study of control samples from healthy donors and cancer patients. The repertoire was sequenced with immunoSEQ multiplex PCR; TCRdb's copy has only in-frame clones and lacks some. Counted here are approximately 100,000 clones, just over 85% occurring once; the ten biggest clones make up roughly 15%. The sequencing input was blood. Receptors originate from a man aged 25 to 40 in good health. CDR3s include the opening cysteine and the closing phenylalanine or tryptophan. The D gene is left open where the match is weak. Size is omitted from some rows. Given values are once, few, many or a class for expanded clones.

J: TRBJ2-1
D: .
size: .
V: TRBV19
DNA: TGTGCCAGTAGTATAGTTCACGGGGACGCCTACAATGAGCAGTTCTTC
CDR3: CASSIVHGDAYNEQFF

J: TRBJ1-5
D: TRBD1
size: .
V: TRBV7-2
DNA: TGTGCCAGCAGCCAGACAGGGGTGGAGCCCCAGCATTTT
CDR3: CASSQTGVEPQHF

J: TRBJ1-2
D: .
size: few
V: TRBV15
DNA: TGTGCCACCAGCAGAGAAGGGGGAGATGGCTACACCTTC
CDR3: CATSREGGDGYTF

J: TRBJ1-6
D: .
size: .
V: TRBV14
DNA: TGTGCCAGCAGCCACGAGTTCGGGACAAATATTTTCGATAATTCACCCCTCCACTTT
CDR3: CASSHEFGTNIFDNSPLHF

J: TRBJ2-7
D: .
size: .
V: TRBV29-1
DNA: TGCAGCGTCCGGGACAACTCCTACGAGCAGTACTTC
CDR3: CSVRDNSYEQYF

J: TRBJ2-5
D: .
size: .
V: TRBV5-8
DNA: TGTGCCAGCAGCTTGGAGGGGGAAGAGACCCAGTACTTC
CDR3: CASSLEGEETQYF

J: TRBJ1-3
D: .
size: .
V: TRBV13
DNA: TGTGCCAGCAGCCCACGGTCCTCTGGAAACACCATATATTTT
CDR3: CASSPRSSGNTIYF

J: TRBJ2-2
D: TRBD2
size: few
V: TRBV7-2
DNA: TGTGCCAGCAGCACCTCACCGGGACTAGCGGCCGGGGAGCTGTTTTTT
CDR3: CASSTSPGLAAGELFF

J: TRBJ2-7
D: TRBD1
size: .
V: TRBV19
DNA: TGTGCCAGTAGTTCCGACAGGGAGCGGGAGCAGTACTTC
CDR3: CASSSDREREQYF

J: TRBJ1-5
D: .
size: .
V: TRBV29-1
DNA: TGCAGCGTTGATGGGGGGGCTAATCAGCCCCAGCATTTT
CDR3: CSVDGGANQPQHF

J: TRBJ2-1
D: .
size: .
V: TRBV12-2
DNA: TGTGCAAGTCGCTTAAGGGATGGGACCGGGACTAGCGGGACCCACAATGAGCAGTTCTTC
CDR3: CASRLRDGTGTSGTHNEQFF

J: TRBJ2-7
D: TRBD2
size: .
V: TRBV6-5
DNA: TGTGCCAGCAGTTATTACTTTAGCGGGGAGGGCTACGAGCAGTACTTC
CDR3: CASSYYFSGEGYEQYF

J: TRBJ2-4
D: .
size: .
V: TRBV24-1
DNA: TGTGCCACCAGTGATGCGTCGGGATTCAAAAACATTCAGTACTTC
CDR3: CATSDASGFKNIQYF

J: TRBJ2-5
D: .
size: .
V: TRBV9
DNA: TGTGCCAGCAGCGCCTCAGGTACTGAGACCCAGTACTTC
CDR3: CASSASGTETQYF

J: TRBJ2-7
D: TRBD2
size: once
V: TRBV6-1
DNA: TGTGCCAGCAGGGAAACGACTAGCGGGAGTGGAGCGGCCCTCTACGAGCAGTACTTC
CDR3: CASRETTSGSGAALYEQYF

J: TRBJ2-3
D: .
size: .
V: TRBV27
DNA: TGTGCCAGCAGTGCCACCTTTCGCGGGGCGAGCACAGATACGCAGTATTTT
CDR3: CASSATFRGASTDTQYF

J: TRBJ2-2
D: .
size: .
V: TRBV19
DNA: TGTGCCAGTAGTACACCCAAGGGGGTGGACACCGGGGAGCTGTTTTTT
CDR3: CASSTPKGVDTGELFF

J: TRBJ2-1
D: TRBD2
size: .
V: TRBV4-2
DNA: TGTGCCAGCAGCCAAGCTTGGAGGACTAGCGGAGGCAATGAGCAGTTCTTC
CDR3: CASSQAWRTSGGNEQFF

J: TRBJ2-1
D: .
size: .
V: TRBV24-1
DNA: TGTGCCACCGGGTTTGGCAATGAGCAGTTCTTC
CDR3: CATGFGNEQFF

J: TRBJ2-1
D: TRBD2
size: few
V: TRBV27
DNA: TGTGCCAGCAGTATAGGACTAGCGGGAGATTTCAGTAATGAGCAGTTCTTC
CDR3: CASSIGLAGDFSNEQFF

J: TRBJ2-6
D: .
size: few
V: TRBV3-1/TRBV3-2
DNA: TGTGCCAGCAGCCAAGGGGGCTCTGGGGCCAACGTCCTGACTTTC
CDR3: CASSQGGSGANVLTF

J: TRBJ1-1
D: .
size: .
V: TRBV5-1
DNA: TGCGCCAGCAGCTTGGTTCAGGGGTCGGTCGGGAACACTGAAGCTTTCTTT
CDR3: CASSLVQGSVGNTEAFF

J: TRBJ1-1
D: TRBD1
size: .
V: TRBV7-3
DNA: TGTGCCAGCAGCTCCTGGACAGGGCACTTGAACACTGAAGCTTTCTTT
CDR3: CASSSWTGHLNTEAFF

J: TRBJ1-3
D: .
size: .
V: TRBV7-2
DNA: TGTGCCAGCAGCTTAGTTCCTGGAAACACCATATATTTT
CDR3: CASSLVPGNTIYF

J: TRBJ1-1
D: .
size: .
V: TRBV7-9
DNA: TGTGCCAGCAGCTTATCTCTCACTGAAGCTTTCTTT
CDR3: CASSLSLTEAFF

J: TRBJ1-5
D: .
size: .
V: TRBV28
DNA: TGTGCCAGCAGTCCCTTCGGCCGGGGTCCTGGACAGCCCCAGCATTTT
CDR3: CASSPFGRGPGQPQHF

J: TRBJ2-7
D: .
size: .
V: TRBV11-3
DNA: TGTGCCAGCAGCTTGGAGAGGTTCTACGAGCAGTACTTC
CDR3: CASSLERFYEQYF

J: TRBJ2-7
D: .
size: .
V: TRBV5-6
DNA: TGTGCCAGCAGCCCCACGGGGGGCGGTACCTACGAGCAGTACTTC
CDR3: CASSPTGGGTYEQYF

J: TRBJ2-1
D: TRBD1
size: .
V: TRBV5-1
DNA: TGCGCCAGCAGCTTTCGACAGGGATCCGATGAGCAGTTCTTC
CDR3: CASSFRQGSDEQFF

J: TRBJ2-7
D: TRBD1
size: .
V: TRBV30
DNA: TGTGCCTGGACCCGACAGGGGGCATTCTTCGACGAGCAGTACTTC
CDR3: CAWTRQGAFFDEQYF

J: TRBJ2-1
D: .
size: .
V: TRBV12-5
DNA: TGTGCTAGTGACGGCCTTGGCGATGAGCAGTTCTTC
CDR3: CASDGLGDEQFF

J: TRBJ1-3
D: .
size: once
V: TRBV3-1/TRBV3-2
DNA: TGTGCCAGCAGCTTACCTGGAGGGGACACCATATATTTT
CDR3: CASSLPGGDTIYF

J: TRBJ2-7
D: .
size: .
V: TRBV27
DNA: TGTGCCAGCAAGGCGGTCTCCTACGAGCAGTACTTC
CDR3: CASKAVSYEQYF

J: TRBJ1-1
D: .
size: .
V: TRBV7-2
DNA: TGTGCCAGCAGCGTCCCCGGGACGGTGAACACTGAAGCTTTCTTT
CDR3: CASSVPGTVNTEAFF

J: TRBJ1-5
D: .
size: .
V: TRBV30
DNA: TGTGCCTGGAGTGTATTCCCGTCTGGAAGCAATCAGCCCCAGCATTTT
CDR3: CAWSVFPSGSNQPQHF

J: TRBJ2-7
D: TRBD1
size: .
V: TRBV28
DNA: TGTGCCAGCAGGACACCAGGACAGGGGACCTACGAGCAGTACTTC
CDR3: CASRTPGQGTYEQYF

J: TRBJ2-3
D: TRBD2
size: .
V: TRBV24-1
DNA: TGTGCCACCAGTGATGAAAACTCCCTAGCGGGGGACACAGATACGCAGTATTTT
CDR3: CATSDENSLAGDTDTQYF

J: TRBJ2-7
D: .
size: .
V: TRBV11-2
DNA: TGTGCCAGCAGCTTAGAACTCACTCTGGGGCAGTACTTC
CDR3: CASSLELTLGQYF

J: TRBJ1-1
D: TRBD1
size: .
V: TRBV27
DNA: TGTGCCAGCAGTTTATATTCCACAGGGGAGGGGTTCTTT
CDR3: CASSLYSTGEGFF

J: TRBJ2-1
D: .
size: .
V: TRBV13
DNA: TGTGCCAGCAGCTTAGGGGGCGGGGTTCTCAATGAGCAGTTCTTC
CDR3: CASSLGGGVLNEQFF

J: TRBJ2-2
D: TRBD1
size: .
V: TRBV29-1
DNA: TGCAGCGTTCCAGGGGGTAGTCAAACCGGGGAGCTGTTTTTT
CDR3: CSVPGGSQTGELFF

J: TRBJ2-7
D: .
size: .
V: TRBV11-2
DNA: TGTGCCAGCAGCTCCTCGTTTATAACCTACGAGCAGTACTTC
CDR3: CASSSSFITYEQYF

J: TRBJ2-6
D: .
size: .
V: TRBV2
DNA: TGTGCCAGCAGCGCCCGGATCTCTGGGGCCAACGTCCTGACTTTC
CDR3: CASSARISGANVLTF

J: TRBJ2-1
D: .
size: .
V: TRBV28
DNA: TGTGCCAGCGGGACTGGCGGTTTACGGGAGCAGTTCTTC
CDR3: CASGTGGLREQFF

J: TRBJ2-1
D: .
size: .
V: TRBV14
DNA: TGTGCCAGCAGCCAAGATTTAAGGAAGCAGTTCTTC
CDR3: CASSQDLRKQFF

J: TRBJ2-3
D: TRBD2
size: .
V: TRBV19
DNA: TGTGCCAGTAGTAGACAACTAGCGAGGAGCACAGATACGCAGTATTTT
CDR3: CASSRQLARSTDTQYF

J: TRBJ1-1
D: .
size: .
V: TRBV11-3
DNA: TGTGCCAGCAGCTTAGATACAGACAGTGAAGCTTTCTTT
CDR3: CASSLDTDSEAFF

J: TRBJ1-6
D: .
size: few
V: TRBV7-9
DNA: TGTGCCAGCAGCCCATACGGGACCCTTCTCCACTTT
CDR3: CASSPYGTLLHF

J: TRBJ2-2
D: .
size: .
V: TRBV27
DNA: TGTGCCAGCAGTTTATGGGGGCTAGCTCGGGCCACCGGGGAGCTGTTTTTT
CDR3: CASSLWGLARATGELFF

J: TRBJ2-7
D: .
size: .
V: TRBV7-2
DNA: TGTGCCAGCAGCTTAAGAAGCGAGCAGTACTTC
CDR3: CASSLRSEQYF

J: TRBJ1-5
D: .
size: .
V: TRBV5-6
DNA: TGTGCCAGCAGCTTGATGGCTCCGGCAGGAGATCAGCCCCAGCATTTT
CDR3: CASSLMAPAGDQPQHF

J: TRBJ2-5
D: .
size: .
V: TRBV28
DNA: TGTGCCAGCAGTCGAGGAGAAGAGACCCAGTACTTC
CDR3: CASSRGEETQYF

J: TRBJ2-1
D: TRBD2
size: .
V: TRBV7-9
DNA: TGTGCCAGCAGCTTAGCGGCGGGAGGGCCCGAAGATGAGCAGTTCTTC
CDR3: CASSLAAGGPEDEQFF

J: TRBJ2-1
D: .
size: .
V: TRBV5-6
DNA: TGTGCCAGCAGTTCGGGAGACTATGAGCAGTTCTTC
CDR3: CASSSGDYEQFF